This T cell receptor (beta chain) was identified in a study of Ad26.COV2.S vaccination and SARS-CoV-2 variants. Whole-study context: Intramuscular Ad26.COV2.S at 5x10^10 or 1x10^11 viral particles.

Concerning this clone itself: The antigen is unknown.

The CDR3 sequence is 13 residues long. V lost 6 bases to trimming and J lost 2 bases, with 12 bases between them. CDR1 SQVTM and CDR2 ANQGSEA come from the germline V gene. The study's findings and limits: Spike-specific TCR breadth was greater in vaccine than placebo recipients. Non-spike TCR breadth showed similarity between vaccine and placebo recipients.

The table came from immunoSEQ multiplex PCR; TCRdb's copy has only in-frame clones and leaves some out. The table lists 500,000 or so clones, roughly 89% of them singletons. Treatment defined: roughly 18 received Ad26.COV2.S at low or high dose, single or two shots; roughly 5 received placebo; per-sample allocation not given. Material that was analyzed had been drawn on day 63 after the first vaccine or placebo injection. The sequence derives from a person aged 18 to 65 who received the Ad26.COV2.S COVID-19 vaccine or a placebo. The chain employs TRBV29-1 and TRBJ2-3; tentatively, D is TRBD1 or TRBD2 (6 bases each). Source: peripheral blood, taken in a trial of Ad26.COV2.S vaccine versus placebo. The CDR3 spells CSVRDTYTDTQYF. Written as DNA, the CDR3 is TGCAGCGTGCGGGACACCTACACAGATACGCAGTATTTT.